This T cell receptor (beta chain) was obtained from a study of T cell repertoires in cytomegalovirus infection. Across the whole study: Recently identified HLA-C-restricted and well-studied HLA-B-restricted CMV epitopes were used.

TCRdb fed the reads into MiXCR, producing one record per CDR3 protein. The data contain about 500,000 distinct CDR3 sequences, around 35% of them singletons. CDR1 and CDR2 from the germline V gene are MNHEY and SMNVEV (reference sequence). CDR3 size: 12 residues. V was pared by 8 bases and J by 0 bases, with 8 bases between. About this clonotype itself: The antigen remains undetermined.

The specimen comprised cultured PBMCs, sampled from culture after CMV antigen stimulation. This receptor was identified in a human donor in good health (CMV status not recorded). Some clones in this sample may be carry-over from other donors' samples. The V gene is TRBV27, the J gene TRBJ2-7; possibly TRBD2 for D (5 bases). CDR3 bases: TGTGCCAGCGGACTCAACTCCTACGAGCAGTACTTC. This gives the protein CASGLNSYEQYF.